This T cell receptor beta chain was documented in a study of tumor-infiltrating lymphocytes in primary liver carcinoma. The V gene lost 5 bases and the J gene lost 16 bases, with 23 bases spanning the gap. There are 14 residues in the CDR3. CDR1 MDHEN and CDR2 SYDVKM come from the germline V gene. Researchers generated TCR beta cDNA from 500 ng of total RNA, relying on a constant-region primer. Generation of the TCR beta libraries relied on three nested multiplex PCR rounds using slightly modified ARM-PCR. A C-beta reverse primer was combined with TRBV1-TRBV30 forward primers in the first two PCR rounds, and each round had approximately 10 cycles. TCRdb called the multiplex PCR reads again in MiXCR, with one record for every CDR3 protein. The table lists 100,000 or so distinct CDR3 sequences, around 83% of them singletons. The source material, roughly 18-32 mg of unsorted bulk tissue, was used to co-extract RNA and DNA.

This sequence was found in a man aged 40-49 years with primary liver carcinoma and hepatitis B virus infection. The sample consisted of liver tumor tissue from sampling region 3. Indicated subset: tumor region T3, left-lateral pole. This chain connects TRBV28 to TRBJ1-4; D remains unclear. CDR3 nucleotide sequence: TGTGCCAGCAGTCCGCCGACGGGAGGCGAAAAATCGTTTTTT. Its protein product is CASSPPTGGEKSFF.